The clone carrying this T cell receptor beta chain showed up many times. This sample's RNA came from whole unsorted tissue. This non-tumor lung sample came from over 3 cm beyond the tumor edge. This specimen belongs to a study of tumor and adjacent non-tumor tissue in lung cancer. The ends were cut back, 5 bases at V and 4 bases at J, with 14 bases in the middle. The CDR3 is 15 amino acids. The library came from three nested PCR rounds adapted from ARM-PCR protocols. TCRdb independently ran MiXCR on the multiplex PCR reads; one entry per CDR3 protein. This repertoire shows approximately 120,000 distinct CDR3 sequences, around 57% found once; its top ten account for under 20%.

The gene calls are TRBV12-3 or TRBV12-4 and TRBJ1-4; possible D gene TRBD1, 6 bases. The clonotype was recovered from a man in his sixties with non-small cell lung cancer. Sequencing input: distant non-tumor lung tissue. CDR3 loop: CASSAPDSDNEKLFF. DNA of the CDR3: TGTGCCAGCAGTGCCCCGGACAGTGATAATGAAAAACTGTTTTTT.